This TCR beta chain was captured in a study of beta chain features in type 1 diabetes. Study-level background: There was similarity between patients and healthy donors in age, gender and cell yields.

Each sorted population was over 98% pure. Details on this clone: Its antigen is not identified.

The whole isolated RNA underwent reverse transcription, so sequencing captured expressed TCRB transcripts. Each sample of naive, central memory or regulatory T cells had, on average, around 3.5 million reads. Measured with immunoSEQ multiplex PCR; TCRdb has only the in-frame clones, and not every one. The sample lists about 290,000 clones, 7% to 9% occurring once. Study-level points and caveats: Whether TCRB rearrangement is influenced by HLA type went unresolved here.

Sequenced: central memory CD4+ T cells from blood. The TCR comes from a woman between 18 and 29 years old in good health.

CDR3 nucleotides: TGCGCCAGCAGCTCCGGGGGGGCCCTGGAGACCCAGTACTTC. Translation: CASSSGGALETQYF. The chain carries TRBV5-1 and TRBJ2-5, with 8 positions matching TRBD2. In germline, CDR1 is SGHRS, CDR2 YFSETQ. This CDR3 spans 14 amino acids. V gave up 3 bases and J gave up 5 bases; unmatched junction bases: 6. Using reference TRBV5-1 and TRBJ2-5 for the parts outside the CDR3, the full variable domain is KAGVTQTPRYLIKTRGQQVTLSCSPISGHRSVSWYQQTPGQGLQFLFEYFSETQRNKGNFPGRFSGRQFSNSRSEMNVSTLELGDSALYLCASSSGGALETQYFGPGTRLLVL.